What follows are 13 T cell receptor beta chains derived from one specimen sequenced in a study of blood T cell repertoires in COVID-19. Repertoires were generated with immunoSEQ multiplex PCR, while TCRdb's copy carries only in-frame clones and drops some. This sample has fewer than 200,000 clones, with roughly 76% found just once. Sample: peripheral blood. The source of these receptors is a woman of 80 years or more with COVID-19, enrolled during active disease.

CDR3 bases: TGTGCCAGCAGTTCTACCATGGGAAACACCATATATTTT. Its translation: CASSSTMGNTIYF. The V and J genes are TRBV28 and TRBJ1-3; D uncertain. V was cut by 4 bases and J by 4 bases, with 8 bases left in between. The CDR3 totals 13 residues. In germline, CDR1 is MDHEN, CDR2 SYDVKM.

The chain carries TRBV10-3 and TRBJ2-2, with 9 bases aligning to TRBD1. Germline CDR1 reads ENHRY; CDR2 reads SYGVKD. V dropped 7 bases and J dropped 4; count of bases not matched to a gene: 7. The CDR3 has 15 amino acids. The CDR3 nucleotides are TGTGCCATCAATTACGGGACAGGGAGCACCGGGGAGCTGTTTTTT. Translation: CAINYGTGSTGELFF.

V is TRBV6-2 or TRBV6-3 and J is TRBJ1-2, with 7 nucleotides matching TRBD1. The CDR3 extends over 16 amino acids. V dropped 1 base and J dropped 1; count of bases not matched to a gene: 6. Germline V gives CDR1 MNHEY, CDR2 SVGEGT. CDR3 DNA: TGTGCCAGCAGTTACTTCCGGGACAGCAGTAACTATGGCTACACCTTC. It yields the protein CASSYFRDSSNYGYTF.

This clone was seen only once. CDR3 sequence (DNA): TGTGCCAGCAGTTACCAGAACTATGGCTACACCTTC. Its translation is CASSYQNYGYTF. V and J are TRBV6-2 or TRBV6-3 and TRBJ1-2; unclear D gene. The germline gives CDR1 MNHEY, CDR2 SVGEGT. CDR3 length: 12 residues. V lost 2 bases and J 2 bases, leaving 3 bases between the germline ends.

V is TRBV27 and J is TRBJ2-1; tentative D call: TRBD2 (5 bases). Trimming removed 7 bases at V and 5 bases at J, with 12 bases between. The CDR3 is made up of 13 amino acids. Per the germline V gene, CDR1 is MNHEY and CDR2 is SMNVEV (reference sequence). CDR3 sequence (DNA): TGTGCCAGCACTTCCCTAGCTAACAATGAGCAGTTCTTC. It codes for CASTSLANNEQFF.

This clone appeared a single time. The V gene is TRBV5-1, the J gene TRBJ2-1, with 7 bases lining up with TRBD2. The ends lost 0 bases at V and 1 base at J; junction bases unmatched: 1. This CDR3 has 15 amino acids. CDR1 is SGHRS, CDR2 YFSETQ, per germline. The CDR3 loop is CASSLEGLSYNEQFF. The CDR3 nucleotides read TGCGCCAGCAGCTTGGAGGGACTATCCTACAATGAGCAGTTCTTC.

The chain recombines TRBV5-4 with TRBJ1-2, with a tentative D call TRBD1 (5 bases). Germline CDR1 reads SGHNT; CDR2 reads YYREEE (reference sequence). Trimming cost V 0 bases and J 4 bases, with 10 bases left between them. The CDR3 extends over 14 amino acids. The chain's CDR3 is CASSLGGAGYGYTF. Here the CDR3 DNA reads TGTGCCAGCAGCTTGGGGGGCGCCGGCTATGGCTACACCTTC.

V and J are TRBV4-2 and TRBJ2-7; 8 bases map to TRBD1. V dropped 5 bases and J dropped 1; count of bases not matched to a gene: 4. Germline CDR1 and CDR2: LGHNA and YNFKEQ. The length of the CDR3 is 14 residues. The CDR3 region is CASSGQGASYEQYF. The CDR3 DNA follows: TGTGCCAGCAGCGGACAGGGAGCATCCTACGAGCAGTACTTC.

This chain links TRBV6-2 or TRBV6-3 with TRBJ2-3, with 8 bases aligning to TRBD2. Germline V gene data show CDR1 as MNHEY and CDR2 as SVGEGT. CDR3 length equals 15 residues. The trim removed 5 bases at V and 4 bases at J, leaving 8 bases unmatched. CDR3 in amino acids: CASSTWTSHADTQYF. The CDR3 DNA reads as TGTGCCAGCAGTACCTGGACTAGCCACGCAGATACGCAGTATTTT.

The rearrangement links TRBV5-4 to TRBJ2-1; 7 bases line up with TRBD1. The CDR3 sequence is 15 residues long. CDR1 is SGHNT, CDR2 YYREEE, per germline (reference sequence). V lost 3 bases and J lost 1; bases outside the gene matches: 4. The CDR3 DNA sequence: TGTGCCAGCAGCTCCGGACAGGCGTCCTACAATGAGCAGTTCTTC. It specifies CASSSGQASYNEQFF.

This clone was seen a few times. CDR3 sequence: CASSASGGGEQFF. The CDR3 nucleotides are TGTGCCAGTAGTGCCTCGGGGGGAGGTGAGCAGTTCTTC. The genes are TRBV19 and TRBJ2-1; 7 nucleotides match TRBD2. With V trimmed by 5 bases and J by 9 bases, 7 bases remained unmatched. The CDR3 is made up of 13 amino acids. Germline V CDR1 and CDR2: LNHDA, SQIVND (reference sequence).

CDR3: CASSIDRDANYGYTF. CDR3 sequence (DNA): TGTGCCAGCAGCATCGACAGAGACGCTAACTATGGCTACACCTTC. V and J are TRBV13 and TRBJ1-2; TRBD1 might be the D (5 bases). CDR1 is PRHDT and CDR2 is FYEKMQ in the germline V gene (reference sequence). This CDR3 has 15 amino acids. Trimming removed 5 bases from V and 0 bases from J, with 13 bases in between.

The chain has TRBV27 and TRBJ1-1; 7 positions agree with TRBD1. Germline-derived CDR1 and CDR2 are MNHEY and SMNVEV (reference sequence). With V trimmed by 2 bases and J by 8 bases, 2 bases remained unmatched. This CDR3 is 12 amino acids long. Here the CDR3 DNA reads TGTGCCAGCAGTTTAGGAGGGGGCGAAGCTTTCTTT. This translates into CASSLGGGEAFF.